Each of the 22 T cell receptor beta chains below was sequenced from the same sample in a study of blood T cell repertoires in COVID-19. Generated by immunoSEQ multiplex PCR, the TCRdb table keeps only in-frame clones and is missing some. The data show 270,000 or so clones, approximately 90% seen once. Sequences were obtained from peripheral blood. Source of these receptors: a woman younger than 45 with active or convalescent COVID-19.

The gene calls are TRBV7-8 and TRBJ2-2; no definite D call. The CDR3 is 13 amino acids. Germline assignment: CDR1 SGHVS and CDR2 FQNEAQ. The ends were cut back, 3 bases at V and 7 bases at J, with 9 bases in the middle. The CDR3 DNA follows: TGTGCCAGCAGCTTCCCAGGAAGCGGGGAGCTGTTTTTT. Its translation is CASSFPGSGELFF. Filled out from reference TRBV7-8 and TRBJ2-2, the complete variable domain reads GAGVSQSPRYKVAKRGQDVALRCDPISGHVSLFWYQQALGQGPEFLTYFQNEAQLDKSGLPSDRFFAERPEGSVSTLKIQRTQQEDSAVYLCASSFPGSGELFFGEGSRLTVL.

This clone appeared a single time. The V call is TRBV5-8, the J call TRBJ2-1; 8 bases are a match to TRBD2. The CDR3 has 15 residues. Trimming cost V 2 bases and J 6 bases; bases outside gene matches: 7. From germline, CDR1 is SGHTS and CDR2 YDEGEE. In DNA, the CDR3 is TGTGCCAGCAGCTTTCAGCGGGGGTGGTCCAATGAGCAGTTCTTC. It yields the protein CASSFQRGWSNEQFF.

J is TRBJ1-5 and V is TRBV2; a possible D gene is TRBD1 (6 bases). V was pared by 6 bases and J by 1 base, with 10 bases between. This CDR3 contains 14 residues. In germline, CDR1 is SNHLY, CDR2 FYNNEI. The CDR3 is CASRLRGSNQPQHF. The CDR3 DNA sequence: TGTGCCAGCAGGCTGAGGGGGAGCAATCAGCCCCAGCATTTT. The variable domain in full, completed from reference TRBV2 and TRBJ1-5, reads EPEVTQTPSHQVTQMGQEVILRCVPISNHLYFYWYRQILGQKVEFLVSFYNNEISEKSEIFDDQFSVERPDGSNFTLKIRSTKLEDSAMYFCASRLRGSNQPQHFGDGTRLSIL.

The chain recombines TRBV19 with TRBJ1-5; perhaps TRBD1 as D (6 bases). Per the germline V gene, CDR1 is LNHDA and CDR2 is SQIVND (reference sequence). The CDR3 contains 13 residues. Trimming left V 9 bases short and J 4 bases short, with 13 bases between. This CDR3 reads CASGDTLNQPQHF. The CDR3 nucleotides read TGTGCCAGCGGGGACACCCTAAATCAGCCCCAGCATTTT.

This sequence joins TRBV6-5 and TRBJ1-2, with 8 bases fitting TRBD1. Germline loops: CDR1 MNHEY, CDR2 SVGAGI. The CDR3 is made up of 13 amino acids. With 6 bases clipped from V and 7 bases from J, the junction kept 7 bases outside the gene matches. The CDR3 DNA is TGTGCCAGCAGCCCCCCGACAGGGGCTGGCTACACCTTC. Translating gives CASSPPTGAGYTF.

This clone is a singleton in its sample. The chain combines TRBV5-8 with TRBJ1-2, with D perhaps TRBD1 (6 bases). The V gene lost 4 bases and the J gene lost 6 bases, with 16 bases spanning the gap. This CDR3 is built from 14 residues. The germline V gene encodes CDR1 SGHTS and CDR2 YDEGEE. CDR3 nucleotide sequence: TGTGCCAGCAGCCTTGGCCGGGGGGCGGATGGCTACACCTTC. This encodes CASSLGRGADGYTF. Filled out from reference TRBV5-8 and TRBJ1-2, the complete variable domain reads EAGVTQSPTHLIKTRGQQATLRCSPISGHTSVYWYQQALGLGLQFLLWYDEGEERNRGNFPPRFSGRQFPNYSSELNVNALELEDSALYLCASSLGRGADGYTFGSGTRLTVV.

The V call is TRBV28, the J call TRBJ1-2, with 10 bases aligning to TRBD1. V lost 5 bases to trimming and J lost 4 bases; unmatched junction nucleotides: 10. Germline CDR1 is MDHEN and CDR2 is SYDVKM. This CDR3 is built from 16 residues. CDR3 loop: CASSHLTGGVVYGYTF. CDR3 DNA sequence: TGTGCCAGCAGTCACCTGACAGGGGGCGTTGTCTATGGCTACACCTTC.

The chain recombines TRBV7-2 with TRBJ2-7, with D unresolved. The CDR3 has 14 residues. Trimming removed 2 bases at V and 4 bases at J, with 12 bases between. The germline V gene encodes CDR1 SGHTA and CDR2 FQGNSA. CDR3 sequence (DNA): TGTGCCAGCAGCTTAAACCCAGGCCCATACGAGCAGTACTTC. The encoded protein is CASSLNPGPYEQYF.

The chain uses TRBV29-1 and TRBJ1-1; 7 bases align to TRBD1. Germline V gives CDR1 SQVTM, CDR2 ANQGSEA. CDR3 length: 13 amino acids. With 5 bases clipped from V and 5 bases from J, the junction kept 8 bases outside the gene matches. The CDR3 nucleotides read TGCAGCGTTAAGGGGACAGTATATACTGAAGCTTTCTTT. Translation gives CSVKGTVYTEAFF.

The V call is TRBV30, the J call TRBJ1-2, with TRBD1 as a possible D gene (6 bases). Germline V gene sequence: CDR1 GTSNPN, CDR2 SVGIG (reference sequence). This CDR3 has 14 residues. V lost 3 bases, J lost 0 bases, and 11 bases lay in between. The CDR3 sequence is CAWRNTGSNYGYTF. DNA for the CDR3: TGTGCCTGGAGGAATACAGGGTCTAACTATGGCTACACCTTC. The whole variable domain, remainder taken from reference TRBV30 and TRBJ1-2, is SQTIHQWPATLVQPVGSPLSLECTVEGTSNPNLYWYRQAAGRGLQLLFYSVGIGQISSEVPQNLSASRPQDRQFILSSKKLLLSDSGFYLCAWRNTGSNYGYTFGSGTRLTVV.

This clone has only a few counts. This rearrangement joins TRBV28 to TRBJ1-5; 10 bases are a match to TRBD1. V trimming: 3 bases; J trimming: 6 bases; junction bases outside the gene matches: 5. The CDR3 spans 15 residues. Germline V gene sequence: CDR1 MDHEN, CDR2 SYDVKM. The CDR3 loop is CASSFRDRGFQPQHF. CDR3 nucleotide sequence: TGTGCCAGCAGTTTCCGGGACAGGGGATTTCAGCCCCAGCATTTT.

V and J are TRBV21-1 and TRBJ2-3; TRBD2 reflects the table's D call only, with no check against the DNA. TRBV21-1 is noted as a pseudogene. The CDR3 length is 18 residues. The CDR3, as DNA: TGTGCCAGCAGCAATGAGGGAAAGGGGAGGGGTGGTGTAGATACGCAGTATTTT. It translates to CASSNEGKGRGGVDTQYF.

The chain employs TRBV11-2 and TRBJ1-3, with 9 bases matching TRBD1. Germline CDR1 and CDR2: SGHAT and FQNNGV. Trimming removed 5 bases from V and 6 bases from J; junction bases left unmatched: 8. The length of the CDR3 is 15 residues. As DNA, the CDR3 is TGTGCCAGCAGCCCAGGAACAGGGGGCGAAAACACCATATATTTT. Translating it yields CASSPGTGGENTIYF. Supplemented by reference TRBV11-2 and TRBJ1-3, the full variable domain reads EAGVAQSPRYKIIEKRQSVAFWCNPISGHATLYWYQQILGQGPKLLIQFQNNGVVDDSQLPKDRFSAERLKGVDSTLKIQPAKLEDSAVYLCASSPGTGGENTIYFGEGSWLTVV.

The genes are TRBV14 and TRBJ1-1, with 8 bases fitting TRBD1. The trim removed 1 base at V and 10 bases at J, leaving 14 bases unmatched. Germline CDR1 reads SGHDN; CDR2 reads FVKESK. The CDR3 totals 16 residues. The chain's CDR3 is CASSQGDRAGGLRAFF. CDR3 in DNA: TGTGCCAGCAGCCAAGGTGACCGGGCAGGGGGCTTAAGAGCTTTCTTT.

The chain has TRBV11-2 and TRBJ1-5, with TRBD1 matching 7 bases. V trimming: 0 bases; J trimming: 6 bases; junction bases outside the gene matches: 2. Germline values: CDR1 SGHAT, CDR2 FQNNGV. The CDR3 extends over 14 amino acids. The CDR3, as DNA: TGTGCCAGCAGCTTAGATTACAGGGGTCAGCCCCAGCATTTT. Translation gives CASSLDYRGQPQHF.

The rearrangement joins TRBV5-6 to TRBJ1-2; TRBD1 might be the D (6 bases). CDR1 and CDR2 (germline): SGHDT, YYEEEE. Trimming pared 4 bases from V and 0 bases from J, leaving 10 bases between. This CDR3 region has 14 residues. The CDR3 DNA follows: TGTGCCAGCAGCCAACAGGGCACTAACTATGGCTACACCTTC. Its translation is CASSQQGTNYGYTF. The full variable domain, in which reference TRBV5-6 and TRBJ1-2 provide the parts outside the CDR3, is DAGVTQSPTHLIKTRGQQVTLRCSPKSGHDTVSWYQQALGQGPQFIFQYYEEEERQRGNFPDRFSGHQFPNYSSELNVNALLLGDSALYLCASSQQGTNYGYTFGSGTRLTVV.

The CDR3 region has the DNA TGTGCCAGCAGTCCAAGGACTAGCGGGGGGGCTTACGAGCAGTACTTC. Translation gives CASSPRTSGGAYEQYF. This chain joins TRBV14 and TRBJ2-7; 15 bases align to TRBD2. V lost 6 bases and J lost 4; bases outside the gene matches: 7. The CDR3 length is 16 residues. The germline gives CDR1 SGHDN, CDR2 FVKESK.

This clone was seen once. This chain joins TRBV11-2 and TRBJ2-5, with D possibly matching TRBD1 (5 bases). Germline lookup yields CDR1 SGHAT and CDR2 FQNNGV. V gave up 5 bases and J gave up 0 bases, with 7 bases separating them. The CDR3 has 13 amino acids. The CDR3 nucleotides read TGTGCCAGCAGCGCCAGGGACCAAGAGACCCAGTACTTC. Residues: CASSARDQETQYF.

The V call is TRBV5-1, the J call TRBJ1-1; 7 positions match TRBD1. The CDR3 covers 14 residues. Germline CDR1 SGHRS, CDR2 YFSETQ. Trimming cost V 4 bases and J 5 bases; bases outside gene matches: 8. For the CDR3, the DNA is TGCGCCAGCAGCATGGGACAGCTTGGAACTGAAGCTTTCTTT. It is translated as CASSMGQLGTEAFF.

The chain has TRBV4-3 and TRBJ2-2; D may be TRBD1 (7 bases). CDR3 length: 15 amino acids. V was cut by 1 base and J by 7 bases, with 13 bases left in between. Germline V CDR1 and CDR2: LGHNA, YSLEER. The CDR3 DNA reads as TGCGCCAGCAGCCAAGTTTCAGGGGGGAACGGGGAGCTGTTTTTT. Translating it yields CASSQVSGGNGELFF.

V and J are TRBV5-1 and TRBJ2-1, with D unresolved. The CDR3 consists of 15 residues. V lost 1 base, J lost 0 bases, and 8 bases lay in between. Germline CDR1 and CDR2: SGHRS and YFSETQ. In DNA form, the CDR3 reads TGCGCCAGCAGCTTGACTACGAGCTCCTACAATGAGCAGTTCTTC. Residues: CASSLTTSSYNEQFF.

The rearrangement joins TRBV2 to TRBJ2-7; 8 positions agree with TRBD2. CDR1 is SNHLY, CDR2 FYNNEI, per germline. V shed 7 bases, J shed 1 base, and the junction held 0 bases outside the gene matches. This CDR3 has 12 residues. The CDR3: CASTGGSYEQYF. DNA for the CDR3: TGTGCCAGCACGGGGGGGTCCTACGAGCAGTACTTC.